These 20 T cell receptor beta chains came from one sample sequenced in a study of T cell responses to AZD1222 COVID-19 vaccine. Method: immunoSEQ multiplex PCR; TCRdb's copy keeps in-frame clones and lacks some. The data hold approximately 100,000 clones, with just over 90% observed a single time. Sequenced here: peripheral blood, sampled on day 0 of AZD1222 vaccination. These receptor sequences come from an adult in good health.

This clone came up a few times. The chain uses TRBV28 and TRBJ1-1; no definite D call. This CDR3 contains 11 residues. Germline loops: CDR1 MDHEN, CDR2 SYDVKM. V shed 6 bases and J shed 10 bases, with 12 bases lying between them. DNA for the CDR3: TGTGCCAGCAGCATAGAGTTGGTAGCTTTCTTT. Amino acid sequence: CASSIELVAFF.

This clone showed up just a few times. The chain recombines TRBV7-9 with TRBJ1-2, with D uncertain. Trimming cost V 2 bases and J 4 bases, with 14 bases left between them. Germline values: CDR1 SEHNR, CDR2 FQNEAQ (reference sequence). The CDR3 sequence is 15 residues long. For the CDR3, the DNA is TGTGCCAGCAGCTTAAAGGGCGAGACCTTCTATGGCTACACCTTC. Translation: CASSLKGETFYGYTF.

DNA of the CDR3: TGTGCCCCAGGGGGGGCGAGGGGTGAGCAGTTCTTC. It yields the protein CAPGGARGEQFF. The V gene is TRBV2, the J gene TRBJ2-1; perhaps D is TRBD1 or TRBD2 (7 bases each). Germline V CDR1 and CDR2: SNHLY, FYNNEI. The CDR3 spans 12 residues. V shed 11 bases and J shed 9 bases, with 17 bases lying between them.

CDR3 nucleotides: TGTGCCAGCAGTGAAGTGGTGGCCGTGAATGGCTACACCTTC. This gives the protein CASSEVVAVNGYTF. The rearrangement uses TRBV6-1 and TRBJ1-2; no reliable D call. Trimming pared 1 base from V and 6 bases from J, leaving 12 bases between. CDR3 length: 14 residues. Germline lookup yields CDR1 MNHNS and CDR2 SASEGT.

The chain has TRBV10-3 and TRBJ2-5; 8 bases line up with TRBD1. The V gene end was trimmed by 6 bases and the J gene end by 2 bases; junction bases not matched to a gene: 8. Germline-derived CDR1 and CDR2 are ENHRY and SYGVKD. This CDR3 is built from 15 residues. In nucleotides, the CDR3 is TGTGCCATCAGCACCGGGACAGGCAAGCAAGAGACCCAGTACTTC. Translation gives CAISTGTGKQETQYF.

The CDR3 spells CASSVFGGWGTDTQYF. CDR3 bases: TGTGCCAGCAGCGTATTCGGCGGGTGGGGCACAGATACGCAGTATTTT. The genes are TRBV9 and TRBJ2-3; tentative D call: TRBD2 (5 bases). This CDR3 spans 16 amino acids. The V and J ends lost 1 base and 1 base respectively, with 13 bases between them. Germline-derived CDR1 and CDR2 are SGDLS and YYNGEE.

The rearrangement joins TRBV28 to TRBJ1-1; D gene unclear. The CDR3 covers 14 residues. Germline CDR1 reads MDHEN; CDR2 reads SYDVKM. The V end lost 7 bases, the J end lost 1 base, and 13 bases lay between the germline ends. CDR3 in DNA: TGTGCCAGCACCATAAGCTACAGGAACACTGAAGCTTTCTTT. Encoded protein: CASTISYRNTEAFF.

This chain joins TRBV5-1 and TRBJ1-2; the match to TRBD1 covers 12 bases. Germline V CDR1 and CDR2: SGHRS, YFSETQ. This CDR3 spans 15 amino acids. J lost 4 bases, V lost 3 bases, and 4 bases had no gene match. CDR3 sequence (DNA): TGCGCCAGCAGCTCGGGACAGGGGGCAACCTATGGCTACACCTTC. Translating it yields CASSSGQGATYGYTF.

CDR3 in amino acids: CASRNRNQPQHF. Here the CDR3 DNA reads TGTGCCAGCAGAAACAGGAATCAGCCCCAGCATTTT. This chain uses TRBV28 with TRBJ1-5, with D possibly TRBD1 on 5 matching bases. This CDR3 spans 12 amino acids. Germline values: CDR1 MDHEN, CDR2 SYDVKM. V was trimmed by 6 bases and J by 4 bases, leaving 7 bases between them.

This clone was seen only once. The chain links TRBV7-8 to TRBJ1-5; 7 nucleotides match TRBD1. This CDR3 has 17 amino acids. Germline-derived CDR1 and CDR2 are SGHVS and FQNEAQ. The junction had 5 bases not matched to a gene; V was cut back by 0 bases and J by 0 bases. DNA for the CDR3: TGTGCCAGCAGCTTAGCGGTCGCAGGGGGTAGCAATCAGCCCCAGCATTTT. Its protein product is CASSLAVAGGSNQPQHF. The full variable domain, completed using reference TRBV7-8 and TRBJ1-5, is GAGVSQSPRYKVAKRGQDVALRCDPISGHVSLFWYQQALGQGPEFLTYFQNEAQLDKSGLPSDRFFAERPEGSVSTLKIQRTQQEDSAVYLCASSLAVAGGSNQPQHFGDGTRLSIL.

This sequence joins TRBV12-3 or TRBV12-4 and TRBJ1-1, with D unclear. Between the trimmed V and J ends, which lost 7 bases and 3 bases, there was a span of 12 bases. The CDR3 is made up of 13 amino acids. The CDR3 nucleotides are TGTGCCAGCACCCCGTTTAGGGACACTGAAGCTTTCTTT. It yields the protein CASTPFRDTEAFF.

The chain links TRBV30 to TRBJ1-3; 7 nucleotides align to TRBD1. Germline V gives CDR1 GTSNPN, CDR2 SVGIG (reference sequence). This CDR3 region has 14 residues. V lost 4 bases, J lost 2 bases, and 5 bases stayed unmatched. This CDR3 is CAWIGRGPGNTIYF. For the CDR3, the DNA is TGTGCCTGGATTGGTAGGGGGCCTGGAAACACCATATATTTT.

To note about this clone: Other nucleotide sequences from this sample produce the same CDR3. The V call is TRBV5-1, the J call TRBJ1-1; D remains unclear. The CDR3 sequence is 12 residues long. Trimming shortened V by 1 base and J by 4 bases, and 5 bases separated the two germline ends. Germline CDR1 SGHRS, CDR2 YFSETQ. CDR3 sequence reads: CASSLSGTEAFF. The CDR3 region has the DNA TGCGCCAGCAGCTTGAGCGGCACTGAAGCTTTCTTT. The complete variable domain, with remaining parts taken from reference TRBV5-1 and TRBJ1-1, reads KAGVTQTPRYLIKTRGQQVTLSCSPISGHRSVSWYQQTPGQGLQFLFEYFSETQRNKGNFPGRFSGRQFSNSRSEMNVSTLELGDSALYLCASSLSGTEAFFGQGTRLTVV.

This clone was seen only a few times. The chain carries TRBV11-2 and TRBJ1-1; maybe TRBD1 (6 bases). V gave up 7 bases and J gave up 5 bases, with 26 bases separating them. CDR1 and CDR2 (germline): SGHAT, FQNNGV. There are 17 residues in the CDR3. CDR3 nucleotides: TGTGCCAGCAAGGTAGGCAGGGGCCGACCAATGGGGACTGAAGCTTTCTTT. Protein product: CASKVGRGRPMGTEAFF.

The gene calls are TRBV6-2 or TRBV6-3 and TRBJ2-7; no reliable D call. The V gene lost 6 bases and the J gene lost 2 bases, with 5 bases spanning the gap. This CDR3 contains 11 residues. Germline CDR1 is MNHEY and CDR2 is SVGEGT. In nucleotides, the CDR3 is TGTGCCAGCAGCCAGCCCTACGAGCAGTACTTC. This translates into CASSQPYEQYF.

The chain employs TRBV7-9 and TRBJ1-2; D call uncertain. Trimming took off 4 bases at V and 4 bases at J, with 7 bases between the two ends. This CDR3 is built from 12 residues. Germline V CDR1 and CDR2: SEHNR, FQNEAQ (reference sequence). The CDR3 DNA reads as TGTGCCAGCAGCTCCCTCTCCTATGGCTACACCTTC. Amino acid sequence: CASSSLSYGYTF.

J is TRBJ2-5 and V is TRBV6-2 or TRBV6-3; maybe TRBD2 (6 bases). Germline V gene data show CDR1 as MNHEY and CDR2 as SVGEGT. V lost 5 bases to trimming and J lost 8 bases, with 27 bases between them. The CDR3 runs to 17 residues. The DNA of the CDR3 is TGTGCCAGCAGTACACCTACTGGGCCAGATGGGAGGCAAACCCAGTACTTC. Translated: CASSTPTGPDGRQTQYF.

The chain joins TRBV5-6 to TRBJ2-5; unclear D gene. Germline CDR1 is SGHDT and CDR2 is YYEEEE. The CDR3 sequence is 14 residues long. Deletions cut 6 bases from V and 5 bases from J, with 17 bases between. This CDR3 reads CASTYLSSGETQYF. The CDR3 nucleotides are TGTGCCAGCACCTACTTGTCCTCTGGGGAGACCCAGTACTTC.

The chain is built from TRBV27 and TRBJ1-4; D is possibly TRBD1 (5 bases). The germline V gene encodes CDR1 MNHEY and CDR2 SMNVEV (reference sequence). Trimming removed 3 bases from V and 5 bases from J, with 7 bases in between. The CDR3 runs to 13 residues. The DNA of the CDR3 is TGTGCCAGCAGTTTTGCAGGGAATGAAAAACTGTTTTTT. Translating it yields CASSFAGNEKLFF.

The V and J genes are TRBV27 and TRBJ1-5, with TRBD1 matching over 12 bases. J was trimmed by 6 bases and V by 8 bases; bases with no gene match: 8. CDR1 is MNHEY, CDR2 SMNVEV, per germline (reference sequence). The CDR3 spans 15 residues. CDR3 DNA: TGTGCCAGCCCTTTAGGGGGACAGGGGGCTCAGCCCCAGCATTTT. As protein: CASPLGGQGAQPQHF.